Included here is one T cell receptor (beta chain) sequence, with context. Its matching antigen is unknown. The CDR3 covers 13 residues. CDR1 is DFQATT, CDR2 SNEGSKA, per germline (reference sequence). V was cut by 0 bases and J by 2 bases, with 5 bases left in between. These data originate in a study of vaccination and CD4 T cells after COVID-19. The assay that was used to sequence DNA from cultured CD4+ T cells was the Oncomine TCR Beta short-read assay. It was cultured CD4+ T cells from which genomic DNA was extracted. In TCRdb, the PCR reads were re-called with MiXCR into one record per CDR3 protein. The sample consists of fewer than 12,000 distinct CDR3 sequences, around a third of them appearing once. Documented treatment: approximately 10-day PBMC culture with coronavirus spike peptide pools or control peptides (ViraFEST assay). Every well contained around 2 million PBMCs, which were grown with approximately 9.6 IU/ml IL-2 and 8.5 to 10 ug/ml peptide pools.

This TCR derives from a human donor who had recovered from COVID-19. The chain links TRBV20-1 to TRBJ1-3; D is unresolved. The sequencing input was CD4+ T cells from blood, cultured in vitro. The CDR3 region has the DNA TGCAGTGCTAGAGACCTCGCTGGAAACACCATATATTTT. Amino acid sequence: CSARDLAGNTIYF.